Following are 27 T cell receptor beta chains from one sample sequenced in a study of OX40 agonist ivuxolimab in advanced cancers. Library method: the immunoSEQ multiplex PCR assay. The table comes from immuneACCESS by way of TCRdb, which keeps in-frame sequences with V and J called. Part of the clones is missing from these tables; in studies checked, under half for an unresolved V gene and the rest for unknown reasons. The sample records tens of thousands of clones, about 90% of which are singletons. The top ten hold approximately 7.7% of the sample. Here the sequenced sample was CD4+ or CD8+ T cells sorted from blood, taken in a trial of the OX40 agonist ivuxolimab. Every receptor here comes from an adult with an advanced solid tumor such as melanoma, head and neck, liver or kidney cancer.

V is TRBV5-6 and J is TRBJ1-2; D gene uncertain. The germline V gene encodes CDR1 SGHDT and CDR2 YYEEEE. V lost 4 bases to trimming and J lost 7 bases, with 14 bases between them. The CDR3 has 13 residues. The CDR3 spells CASSLDRSGGYTF. CDR3 coding DNA: TGTGCCAGCAGCCTGGACCGTTCGGGTGGCTACACCTTC.

This chain joins TRBV5-5 and TRBJ1-4; D perhaps matches TRBD1 (6 bases). CDR1 and CDR2 from the germline V gene are SGHKS and YYEKEE (reference sequence). The CDR3 has 16 residues. V lost 3 bases to trimming and J lost 4 bases, with 16 bases between them. This chain's CDR3 is CASSSGTQGSNEKLFF. CDR3 coding DNA: TGTGCCAGCAGCTCTGGGACACAGGGAAGTAATGAAAAACTGTTTTTT.

The rearrangement uses TRBV30 and TRBJ1-1; a possible D gene is TRBD1 (5 bases). Germline V gene data show CDR1 as GTSNPN and CDR2 as SVGIG (reference sequence). The CDR3 runs to 14 residues. The germline V and J ends were trimmed by 3 bases and 4 bases, with 15 bases remaining between them. This CDR3 reads CAWRPGISSTEAFF. The DNA of the CDR3 is TGTGCCTGGAGACCAGGGATTTCCAGCACTGAAGCTTTCTTT.

V usage is TRBV6-1 and J usage is TRBJ1-5; D is uncertain. V was clipped by 8 bases and J by 4 bases, with 9 bases between them. The CDR3 sequence is 12 residues long. CDR1 is MNHNS, CDR2 SASEGT, per germline. In DNA form, the CDR3 reads TGTGCCAGCCGAGGGTGGAATCAGCCCCAGCATTTT. This sequence encodes CASRGWNQPQHF.

J is TRBJ2-1 and V is TRBV5-1; a weak D match, TRBD2 (5 bases). The germline V and J ends were trimmed by 5 bases and 5 bases, with 14 bases remaining between them. The germline CDR1 and CDR2 sequences are SGHRS and YFSETQ. The CDR3 sequence is 14 residues long. Here the CDR3 DNA reads TGCGCCAGCAGTCCGGGATTACTCGACAATGAGCAGTTCTTC. This translates into CASSPGLLDNEQFF.

The V call is TRBV9, the J call TRBJ2-3; unclear D gene. The CDR3 has 14 residues. Germline-derived CDR1 and CDR2 are SGDLS and YYNGEE. With 0 bases removed from V and 6 bases from J, the gap between germline ends came to 11 bases. The chain's CDR3 is CASSVVLGSDTQYF. The DNA of the CDR3 is TGTGCCAGCAGCGTAGTTTTAGGGTCGGATACGCAGTATTTT.

The gene calls are TRBV29-1 and TRBJ2-7, with D unresolved. The germline CDR1 and CDR2 sequences are SQVTM and ANQGSEA. The CDR3 runs 12 residues. Trimming cost V 4 bases and J 2 bases, with 9 bases left between them. The CDR3 spells CSVASATYEQYF. The CDR3 nucleotides read TGCAGCGTTGCGAGCGCGACCTACGAGCAGTACTTC.

This clone was detected only once. The chain recombines TRBV27 with TRBJ2-7; 7 bases are a match to TRBD1. From germline, CDR1 is MNHEY and CDR2 SMNVEV (reference sequence). The CDR3 runs 15 residues. The V segment lost 6 bases and the J segment 3 bases; nucleotides outside the gene matches: 11. CDR3 loop: CASRPSTGYVYEQYF. Written as DNA, the CDR3 is TGTGCCAGCAGGCCTTCGACAGGGTATGTCTACGAGCAGTACTTC.

V and J are TRBV2 and TRBJ1-5; D is undetermined. The CDR3 extends over 15 amino acids. Trimming stripped 6 bases from V and 7 bases from J, with 19 bases between. Germline loops: CDR1 SNHLY, CDR2 FYNNEI. The CDR3 sequence is CASRGDVNKGQPQHF. DNA of the CDR3: TGTGCCAGCAGAGGAGACGTTAACAAAGGACAGCCCCAGCATTTT.

In this sample, this clone turned up once. The chain employs TRBV5-8 and TRBJ1-1; 10 nucleotides agree with TRBD1. Germline values: CDR1 SGHTS, CDR2 YDEGEE. The CDR3 runs 15 residues. V shed 4 bases and J 5 bases; nucleotides not matched to a gene: 8. CDR3 bases: TGTGCCAGCAGCAGAAAGACAGGGGGCTTTACTGAAGCTTTCTTT. Encoded protein: CASSRKTGGFTEAFF.

The V call is TRBV18, the J call TRBJ1-2; D may be TRBD1 (5 bases). CDR1 KGHSH and CDR2 LQKENI come from the germline V gene. The CDR3 contains 17 residues. V dropped 0 bases and J dropped 0 bases, with 14 bases sitting between them. CDR3 DNA sequence: TGTGCCAGCTCACCACCGATCACAGGTCGCGCTAACTATGGCTACACCTTC. It encodes CASSPPITGRANYGYTF.

The genes are TRBV15 and TRBJ2-5; possibly TRBD2 for D (5 bases). The end of the DNA is better explained by TRBJ2-7, so the J call may be wrong. The CDR3 consists of 16 residues. Germline CDR1 LNHNV, CDR2 YYDKDF (reference sequence). This chain's CDR3 is CATSRDPRGQGHEQYF. The CDR3 DNA reads as TGTGCCACCAGCAGAGATCCACGCGGGCAAGGCCACGAGCAGTACTTC.

The rearrangement uses TRBV6-5 and TRBJ1-6, with 9 bases identical to TRBD1. V lost 5 bases, J lost 5 bases, and 4 bases stayed unmatched. The CDR3 consists of 15 residues. CDR1 and CDR2 from the germline V gene are MNHEY and SVGAGI. The CDR3 bases are TGTGCCAGCAGTACAGGGGGCGCGAATAATTCACCCCTCCACTTT. Its translation is CASSTGGANNSPLHF.

The V and J genes are TRBV5-6 and TRBJ2-7, with 7 positions matching TRBD2. From germline, CDR1 is SGHDT and CDR2 YYEEEE. Trimming removed 1 base from V and 0 bases from J; junction bases left unmatched: 4. This CDR3 contains 15 residues. CDR3 bases: TGTGCCAGCAGCTTGCGAACTAGCGCCTCCTACGAGCAGTACTTC. Amino acid sequence: CASSLRTSASYEQYF. Using reference TRBV5-6 and TRBJ2-7 for the parts outside the CDR3, the full variable domain is DAGVTQSPTHLIKTRGQQVTLRCSPKSGHDTVSWYQQALGQGPQFIFQYYEEEERQRGNFPDRFSGHQFPNYSSELNVNALLLGDSALYLCASSLRTSASYEQYFGPGTRLTVT.

The chain uses TRBV11-2 and TRBJ2-1, with TRBD2 matching 12 bases. The CDR3 length is 15 residues. Looked up from germline, CDR1 is SGHAT and CDR2 is FQNNGV. Unmatched junction bases numbered 13, after V lost 5 bases and J lost 14 bases. CDR3 sequence: CASSPRRTSGIGEFF. CDR3 nucleotides: TGTGCCAGCAGCCCCCGGAGGACTAGCGGGATAGGGGAGTTCTTC.

The chain joins TRBV27 to TRBJ1-5; D call uncertain. V was clipped by 3 bases and J by 5 bases, with 11 bases between them. The CDR3 loop spans 14 amino acids. Germline-derived CDR1 and CDR2 are MNHEY and SMNVEV (reference sequence). The chain's CDR3 is CASSLRPRDQPQHF. The CDR3 DNA reads as TGTGCCAGCAGTTTGCGCCCGCGGGATCAGCCCCAGCATTTT.

CDR3 loop: CASRAEGSGFF. Here the CDR3 DNA reads TGTGCCAGCAGGGCCGAGGGTTCGGGATTCTTC. This chain links TRBV27 with TRBJ2-1; D perhaps matches TRBD2 (5 bases). V was shortened by 6 bases and J by 16 bases, with 16 bases between the two germline ends. The CDR3 runs to 11 residues. Germline V lookup: CDR1 MNHEY, CDR2 SMNVEV (reference sequence).

This sequence joins TRBV5-1 and TRBJ2-3; a possible D gene is TRBD2 (7 bases). Per germline, CDR1 SGHRS and CDR2 YFSETQ. Trimming took off 2 bases at V and 4 bases at J, with 20 bases between the two ends. The CDR3 spans 17 residues. For the CDR3, the DNA is TGCGCCAGCAGCTTTAGTCCTAGCCGAGGGGGGGCAGATACGCAGTATTTT. Amino acids: CASSFSPSRGGADTQYF.

This chain joins TRBV29-1 and TRBJ2-1; the match to TRBD2 covers 13 bases. The CDR3 covers 16 residues. The germline V gene has CDR1 SQVTM and CDR2 ANQGSEA. V was clipped by 5 bases and J by 7 bases; unmatched bases: 11. The CDR3 nucleotides are TGCAGCGTTCCAGCCCCCGGGACTAGCGGGACGAATGAGCAGTTCTTC. This encodes CSVPAPGTSGTNEQFF.

This clone showed up just once. The chain carries TRBV29-1 and TRBJ2-1, with D perhaps TRBD1 (6 bases). Germline loops: CDR1 SQVTM, CDR2 ANQGSEA. Trimming took off 3 bases at V and 4 bases at J, with 10 bases between the two ends. The CDR3 is 13 residues long. The CDR3 DNA reads TGCAGCGTTGACAGGGGTCCGTACAATGAGCAGTTCTTC. Translating it yields CSVDRGPYNEQFF.

As to this clone: The same CDR3 can be traced to other DNA sequences in this sample. This chain uses TRBV23-1 with TRBJ2-7, with D maybe TRBD2 (5 bases). TRBV23-1 is known as an ORF, though its function is uncertain. Trimming pared 6 bases from V and 0 bases from J, leaving 15 bases between. The CDR3 length is 15 residues. The CDR3 DNA follows: TGCGCCAGCAGGCCATTAGCGCAAAGCTCCTACGAGCAGTACTTC. It translates to CASRPLAQSSYEQYF.

The chain uses TRBV19 and TRBJ2-5; TRBD2 matches 8 bases. The germline gives CDR1 LNHDA, CDR2 SQIVND (reference sequence). This CDR3 has 15 amino acids. V shed 5 bases, J shed 7 bases, and the junction held 12 bases outside the gene matches. The CDR3 region has the DNA TGTGCCAGTAGTGAACTAGCGGAGCTTGCGGCGACCCAGTACTTC. Translated: CASSELAELAATQYF. The entire variable domain, with the rest obtained from reference TRBV19 and TRBJ2-5, is as follows: DGGITQSPKYLFRKEGQNVTLSCEQNLNHDAMYWYRQDPGQGLRLIYYSQIVNDFQKGDIAEGYSVSREKKESFPLTVTSAQKNPTAFYLCASSELAELAATQYFGPGTRLLVL.

The rearrangement uses TRBV7-9 and TRBJ2-1; D is undetermined. From germline, CDR1 is SEHNR and CDR2 FQNEAQ (reference sequence). Trimming took off 1 base at V and 10 bases at J, with 11 bases between the two ends. The CDR3 length is 13 residues. The CDR3 DNA is TGTGCCAGCAGCTTAGATGCGGAAGGGGAGCAGTTCTTC. This codes for CASSLDAEGEQFF.

The chain uses TRBV11-2 and TRBJ1-2; D is unclear. V was trimmed by 3 bases and J by 0 bases, leaving 11 bases between them. The CDR3 consists of 15 residues. Germline CDR1 reads SGHAT; CDR2 reads FQNNGV. DNA of the CDR3: TGTGCCAGCAGCTTCGGACGTACAGCTAACTATGGCTACACCTTC. This gives the protein CASSFGRTANYGYTF.

The chain links TRBV5-1 to TRBJ2-1, with 7 positions matching TRBD1. Germline CDR1 SGHRS, CDR2 YFSETQ. With 5 bases clipped from V and 7 bases from J, the junction kept 9 bases outside the gene matches. CDR3 length equals 14 residues. The DNA of the CDR3 is TGCGCCAGCAGAAAGGGGACAGACCGTAATGAGCAGTTCTTC. Protein: CASRKGTDRNEQFF.

The rearrangement uses TRBV5-4 and TRBJ2-1, with 8 bases that match TRBD2. V shed 1 base, J shed 7 bases, and the junction held 10 bases outside the gene matches. The CDR3 runs 16 residues. CDR1 and CDR2 (germline): SGHNT, YYREEE (reference sequence). CDR3 residues: CASSLRAGVLANEQFF. For the CDR3, the DNA is TGTGCCAGCAGCTTGAGAGCGGGGGTCCTGGCGAATGAGCAGTTCTTC.

The chain uses TRBV7-6 and TRBJ2-7; D may be TRBD1 (5 bases). The CDR3 loop spans 16 amino acids. Germline V lookup: CDR1 SGHVS, CDR2 FNYEAQ. The ends were cut back, 1 base at V and 7 bases at J, with 20 bases in the middle. The CDR3 loop is CASSLVATLGQGEQYF. The CDR3 DNA sequence: TGTGCCAGCAGCTTAGTAGCTACGCTGGGGCAGGGAGAGCAGTACTTC.